This T cell receptor beta chain was identified in a study of blood T cell repertoires in COVID-19. Looking at the study overall: PBMCs, B-cell-depleted T cells, or T cells were the source of the cDNA or gDNA that made up the material.

Source study methods: Reference gene primer amplification yielded estimated nucleated cell counts. The repertoire was sequenced with immunoSEQ multiplex PCR; TCRdb's copy has only in-frame clones and lacks some. V and J calls plus clone size are reproduced from that table; the DNA served to infer D and trimming. The repertoire holds 150,000 to 200,000 clones, with 80% to 90% as singletons. V lost 3 bases, J lost 0 bases, and 6 bases lay in between. Germline V gene sequence: CDR1 LGHDT, CDR2 YNNKEL (reference sequence). This CDR3 contains 13 residues. This clone occurred a few times. Sequencing was performed on peripheral blood. This sequence originates from a man between 60 and 70 years old with acute or convalescent COVID-19. The genes are TRBV3-1 (or the pseudogene TRBV3-2) and TRBJ2-7; D unclear. The CDR3 is CASSHSRSYEQYF. As DNA, the CDR3 is TGTGCCAGCAGCCATAGTCGCTCCTACGAGCAGTACTTC.